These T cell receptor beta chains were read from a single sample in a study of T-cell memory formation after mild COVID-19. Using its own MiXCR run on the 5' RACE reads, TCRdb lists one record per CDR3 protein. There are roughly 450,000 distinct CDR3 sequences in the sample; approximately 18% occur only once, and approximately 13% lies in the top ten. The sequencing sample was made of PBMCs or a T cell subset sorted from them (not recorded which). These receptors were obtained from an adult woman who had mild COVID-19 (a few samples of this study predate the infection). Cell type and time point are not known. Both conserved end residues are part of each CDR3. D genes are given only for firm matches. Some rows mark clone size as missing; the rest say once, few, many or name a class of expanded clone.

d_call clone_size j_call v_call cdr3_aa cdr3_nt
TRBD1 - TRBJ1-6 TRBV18 CASPERDRISSPLHF TGTGCCAGCCCTGAAAGGGACAGGATATCGTCACCCCTCCACTTT
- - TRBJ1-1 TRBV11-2 CASRGFVNTEAFF TGTGCCAGCAGGGGGTTCGTGAACACTGAAGCTTTCTTT
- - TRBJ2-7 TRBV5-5 CASSPGRQAYEQYF TGTGCCAGCAGCCCCGGACGACAGGCCTACGAGCAGTACTTC
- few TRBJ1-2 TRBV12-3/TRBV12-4 CASSSTYGYTF TGTGCCAGCAGTTCTACTTATGGCTACACCTTC
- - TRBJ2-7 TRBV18 CASSPNVEQSYEQYF TGTGCCAGCTCACCTAATGTTGAACAGTCCTACGAGCAGTACTTC
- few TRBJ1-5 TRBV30 CAWSANGGVEQPQHF TGTGCCTGGAGTGCAAATGGGGGGGTGGAACAGCCCCAGCATTTT
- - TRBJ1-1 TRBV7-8 CASSFLTSEAFF TGTGCCAGCAGCTTCCTCACATCGGAAGCTTTCTTT
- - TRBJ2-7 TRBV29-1 CSVVRTGKGYEQYF TGCAGCGTTGTGAGAACAGGGAAAGGCTACGAGCAGTACTTC
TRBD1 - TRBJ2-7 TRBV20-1 CSAQPARQGTYEQYF TGCAGTGCTCAGCCTGCCCGACAGGGCACCTACGAGCAGTACTTC
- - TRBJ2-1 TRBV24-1 CATSGLGANEQFF TGTGCCACCAGCGGCCTGGGGGCCAATGAGCAGTTCTTC
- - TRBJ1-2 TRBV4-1 CASSQDTGAGHYGYTF TGCGCCAGCAGCCAAGATACGGGGGCAGGTCACTATGGCTACACCTTC
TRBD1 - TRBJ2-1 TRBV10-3 CAINPGQGIHEQFF TGTGCCATCAATCCGGGACAGGGGATACATGAGCAGTTCTTC
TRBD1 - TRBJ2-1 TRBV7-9 CASSIPLGEERGQGFYNEQFF TGTGCCAGCAGCATCCCCTTGGGGGAGGAGCGAGGACAGGGGTTTTACAATGAGCAGTTCTTC
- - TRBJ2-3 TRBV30 CAWGASGTDTQYF TGTGCCTGGGGGGCTAGCGGCACAGATACGCAGTATTTT
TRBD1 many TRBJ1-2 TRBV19 CASSIRGDRANYGYTF TGTGCCAGTAGTATACGTGGGGACAGAGCTAACTATGGCTACACCTTC
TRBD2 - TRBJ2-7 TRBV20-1 CSAPNGTSASGEQYF TGCAGTGCCCCGAACGGGACTAGCGCCTCCGGCGAGCAGTACTTC
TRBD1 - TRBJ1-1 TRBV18 CASSPRPQGANTEAFF TGTGCCAGCTCACCGAGGCCACAGGGGGCAAACACTGAAGCTTTCTTT
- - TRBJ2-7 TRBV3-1 CASSGRGRGSYEQYF TGTGCCAGCAGCGGTCGAGGGAGAGGTTCCTACGAGCAGTACTTC
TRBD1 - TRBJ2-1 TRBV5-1 CASSWGTGVLYNEQFF TGCGCCAGCAGCTGGGGGACAGGAGTTCTCTACAATGAGCAGTTCTTC
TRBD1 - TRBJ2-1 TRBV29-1 CSVEDLAWDREWGGNEQFF TGCAGCGTTGAAGATCTGGCGTGGGACAGGGAATGGGGCGGAAATGAGCAGTTCTTC
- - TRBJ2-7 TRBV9 CASSVVGRGEQYF TGTGCCAGCAGCGTAGTAGGACGAGGCGAGCAGTACTTC
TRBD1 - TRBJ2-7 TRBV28 CASRVAQGRTYEQYF TGTGCCAGCAGGGTCGCACAGGGGCGAACCTACGAGCAGTACTTC
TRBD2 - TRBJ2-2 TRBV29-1 CSVVASGGTGELFF TGCAGCGTTGTTGCTAGCGGGGGAACCGGGGAGCTGTTTTTT
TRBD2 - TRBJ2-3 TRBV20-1 CSARLWTGTSGRTSADTQYF TGCAGTGCTAGACTCTGGACCGGGACTAGCGGGAGGACTAGCGCAGATACGCAGTATTTT
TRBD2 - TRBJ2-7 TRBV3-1 CASSQDLSGSNYEQYF TGTGCCAGCAGCCAAGATTTAAGCGGGAGTAACTACGAGCAGTACTTC
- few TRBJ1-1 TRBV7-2 CASSRGFMNTEAFF TGTGCCAGCAGCCGAGGGTTCATGAACACTGAAGCTTTCTTT
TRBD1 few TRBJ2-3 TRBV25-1 CASGGQGADTQYF TGTGCCAGCGGGGGACAGGGAGCAGATACGCAGTATTTT
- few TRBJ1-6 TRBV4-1 CASSLRTDNSPLHF TGCGCCAGCAGCCTAAGGACAGATAATTCACCCCTCCACTTT
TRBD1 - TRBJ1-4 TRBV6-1 CASRKAGGHGRDEKLFF TGTGCCAGCAGGAAGGCAGGGGGACATGGAAGAGATGAAAAACTGTTTTTT
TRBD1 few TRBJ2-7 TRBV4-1 CASSHLTGAYEQYF TGCGCCAGCAGCCACTTGACAGGGGCCTACGAGCAGTACTTC
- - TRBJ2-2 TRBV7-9 CATISLYREGTNTGELFF TGTGCCACCATATCCCTGTACAGGGAGGGCACGAACACCGGGGAGCTGTTTTTT
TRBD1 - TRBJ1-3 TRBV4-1 CASSPWGQVLGNTIYF TGCGCCAGCAGCCCCTGGGGACAGGTCTTAGGAAACACCATATATTTT
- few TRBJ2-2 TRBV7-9 CASSTSQDATGELFF TGTGCCAGCAGCACATCACAGGACGCGACCGGGGAGCTGTTTTTT
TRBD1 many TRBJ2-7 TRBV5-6 CASSSGTGVYEQYF TGTGCCAGCAGCTCCGGGACAGGGGTCTACGAGCAGTACTTC
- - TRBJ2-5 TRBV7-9 CASSPDFPQETQYF TGTGCCAGCAGCCCCGACTTCCCCCAAGAGACCCAGTACTTC
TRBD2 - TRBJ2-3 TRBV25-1 CASSGIAGAGDTQYF TGTGCCAGCAGTGGTATAGCGGGAGCGGGAGATACGCAGTATTTT
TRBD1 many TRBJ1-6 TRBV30 CAWREWTGAPNSPLHF TGTGCCTGGAGGGAATGGACAGGGGCACCGAATTCACCCCTCCACTTT
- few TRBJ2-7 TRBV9 CASSVGGTGPVYEQYF TGTGCCAGCAGCGTAGGGGGAACGGGACCCGTCTACGAGCAGTACTTC
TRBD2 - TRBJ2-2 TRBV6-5 CASSYSIGSGKETGELFF TGTGCCAGCAGTTACTCGATAGGGAGCGGGAAGGAGACCGGGGAGCTGTTTTTT
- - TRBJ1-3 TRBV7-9 CASSWDVPGNTIYF TGTGCCAGCAGCTGGGACGTCCCTGGAAACACCATATATTTT
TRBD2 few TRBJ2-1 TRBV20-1 CSARRPSGRALEGFF TGCAGTGCTAGACGCCCTAGCGGGAGGGCCCTCGAGGGGTTCTTC
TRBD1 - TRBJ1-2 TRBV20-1 CSARDFKTGRIYTF TGCAGTGCTAGAGACTTTAAGACAGGGAGGATCTACACCTTC
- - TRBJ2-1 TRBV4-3 CASSQERGEQFF TGCGCCAGCAGCCAAGAACGCGGTGAGCAGTTCTTC
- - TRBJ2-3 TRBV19 CASSIGLLHTDTQYF TGTGCCAGTAGTATAGGCCTACTTCACACAGATACGCAGTATTTT
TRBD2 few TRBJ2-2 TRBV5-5 CASSLKRGGHTGELFF TGTGCCAGCAGCTTGAAACGGGGGGGTCACACCGGGGAGCTGTTTTTT
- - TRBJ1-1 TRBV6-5 CASSAGPLGNTEAFF TGTGCCAGCAGCGCCGGACCGCTCGGGAACACTGAAGCTTTCTTT
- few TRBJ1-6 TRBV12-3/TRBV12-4 CASSPREYNSPLHF TGTGCCAGCAGTCCCCGGGAGTATAATTCACCCCTCCACTTT
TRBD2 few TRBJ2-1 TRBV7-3 CASSFNGLAGDEQFF TGTGCCAGCAGCTTTAATGGACTAGCGGGAGACGAGCAGTTCTTC